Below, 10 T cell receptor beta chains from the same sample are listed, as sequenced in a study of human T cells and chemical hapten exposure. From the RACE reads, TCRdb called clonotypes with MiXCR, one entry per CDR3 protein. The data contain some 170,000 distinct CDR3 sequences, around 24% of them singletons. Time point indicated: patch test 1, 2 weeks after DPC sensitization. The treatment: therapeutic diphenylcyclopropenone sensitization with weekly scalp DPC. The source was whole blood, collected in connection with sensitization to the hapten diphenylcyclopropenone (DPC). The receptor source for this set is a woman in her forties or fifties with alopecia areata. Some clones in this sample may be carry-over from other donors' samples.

This CDR3 reads CSAGPKTGGDSPLHF. DNA for the CDR3: TGCAGTGCTGGTCCTAAGACCGGAGGGGATTCACCCCTCCACTTT. The rearrangement links TRBV20-1 to TRBJ1-6; possibly TRBD1 for D (5 bases). This CDR3 comprises 15 residues. Trimming took off 5 bases at V and 8 bases at J, with 19 bases between the two ends. Germline V gives CDR1 DFQATT, CDR2 SNEGSKA (reference sequence).

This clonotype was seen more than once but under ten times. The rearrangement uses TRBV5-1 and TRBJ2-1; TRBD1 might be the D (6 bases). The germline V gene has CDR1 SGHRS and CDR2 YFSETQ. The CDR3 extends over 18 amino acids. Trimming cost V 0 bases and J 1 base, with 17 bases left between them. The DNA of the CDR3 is TGCGCCAGCAGCTTGGCCCCACAGGGACCGGGGTCCTACAATGAGCAGTTCTTC. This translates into CASSLAPQGPGSYNEQFF. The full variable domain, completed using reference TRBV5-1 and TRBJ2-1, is KAGVTQTPRYLIKTRGQQVTLSCSPISGHRSVSWYQQTPGQGLQFLFEYFSETQRNKGNFPGRFSGRQFSNSRSEMNVSTLELGDSALYLCASSLAPQGPGSYNEQFFGPGTRLTVL.

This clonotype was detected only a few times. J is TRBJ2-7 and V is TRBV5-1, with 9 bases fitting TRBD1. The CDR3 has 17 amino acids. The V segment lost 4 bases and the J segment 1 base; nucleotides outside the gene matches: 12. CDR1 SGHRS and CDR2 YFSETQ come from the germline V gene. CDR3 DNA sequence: TGCGCCAGCAGCGATTCTCCCGGGACAGGGATTTCCTACGAGCAGTACTTC. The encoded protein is CASSDSPGTGISYEQYF.

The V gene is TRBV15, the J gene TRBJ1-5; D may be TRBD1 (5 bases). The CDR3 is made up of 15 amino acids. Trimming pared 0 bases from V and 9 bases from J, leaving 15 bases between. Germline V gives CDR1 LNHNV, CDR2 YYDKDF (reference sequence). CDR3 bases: TGTGCCACCAGCAGAGATAGGGGTTTTGATGGGCCCCAGCATTTT. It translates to CATSRDRGFDGPQHF.

The DNA of the CDR3 is TGTGCCAGCAGGCAGTCTGGGACAGGGTGGGTTCGAGTCACTGAAGCTTTCTTT. Residues: CASRQSGTGWVRVTEAFF. The V and J genes are TRBV12-3 or TRBV12-4 and TRBJ1-1; 9 bases line up with TRBD1. The CDR3 is 18 residues long. The junction had 18 bases not matched to a gene; V was cut back by 6 bases and J by 4 bases.

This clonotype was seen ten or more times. Written as DNA, the CDR3 is TGCAGTGCTAGAGTGACCTCGCAACCTACAGATACGCAGTATTTT. Encoded protein: CSARVTSQPTDTQYF. The chain has TRBV20-1 and TRBJ2-3, with D unclear. This CDR3 is 15 amino acids long. Per germline, CDR1 DFQATT and CDR2 SNEGSKA (reference sequence). The V end was cut by 1 base, the J end by 3 bases, with 14 bases between.

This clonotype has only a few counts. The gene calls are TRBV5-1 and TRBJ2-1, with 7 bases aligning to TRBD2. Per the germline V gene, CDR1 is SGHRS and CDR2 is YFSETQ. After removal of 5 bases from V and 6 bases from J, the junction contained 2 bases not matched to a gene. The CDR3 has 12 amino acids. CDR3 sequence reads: CASRREINEQFF. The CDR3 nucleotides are TGCGCCAGCAGGCGGGAGATCAATGAGCAGTTCTTC. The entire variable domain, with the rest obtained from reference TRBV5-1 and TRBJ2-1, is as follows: KAGVTQTPRYLIKTRGQQVTLSCSPISGHRSVSWYQQTPGQGLQFLFEYFSETQRNKGNFPGRFSGRQFSNSRSEMNVSTLELGDSALYLCASRREINEQFFGPGTRLTVL.

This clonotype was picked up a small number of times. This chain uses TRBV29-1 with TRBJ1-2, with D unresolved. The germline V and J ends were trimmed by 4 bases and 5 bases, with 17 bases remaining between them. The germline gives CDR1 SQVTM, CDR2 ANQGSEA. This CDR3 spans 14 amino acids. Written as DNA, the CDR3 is TGCAGCGTTGTATCTCCAGAAACAGAATATGGCTACACCTTC. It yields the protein CSVVSPETEYGYTF.

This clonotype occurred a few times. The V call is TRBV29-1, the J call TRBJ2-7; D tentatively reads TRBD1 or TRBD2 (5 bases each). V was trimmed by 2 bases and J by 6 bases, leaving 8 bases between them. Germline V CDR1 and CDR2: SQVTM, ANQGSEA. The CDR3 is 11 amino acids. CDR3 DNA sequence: TGCAGCGTTGAAAATGGGGGCGAGCAGTACTTC. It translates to CSVENGGEQYF.

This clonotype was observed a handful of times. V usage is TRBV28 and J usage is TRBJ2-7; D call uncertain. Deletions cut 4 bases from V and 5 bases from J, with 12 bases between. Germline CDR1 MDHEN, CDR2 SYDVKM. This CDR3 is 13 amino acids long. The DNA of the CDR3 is TGTGCCAGCAGTTCCCCCGCTATGGACGAGCAGTACTTC. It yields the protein CASSSPAMDEQYF.